Below are 2 T cell receptor beta chains sequenced from a single sample in a study of T cell changes during pregnancy in multiple sclerosis. Libraries were prepared by immunoSEQ multiplex PCR; TCRdb keeps only in-frame clonotypes and omits some of them. The table includes 60,000 to 85,000 clones, under 95% detected once. Sequenced material: peripheral blood, taken in the second trimester of pregnancy. Every receptor here comes from a female donor in good health, enrolled as a control in a pregnancy study.

The rearrangement links TRBV2 to TRBJ1-2; TRBD1 agrees at 8 bases. Germline loops: CDR1 SNHLY, CDR2 FYNNEI. This CDR3 has 14 amino acids. J was trimmed by 4 bases and V by 5 bases; bases with no gene match: 6. CDR3 region: CASSRDRGSYGYTF. As DNA, the CDR3 is TGTGCCAGCAGTCGAGACAGGGGCAGCTATGGCTACACCTTC.

There are a few counts of this clone. The chain combines TRBV11-2 with TRBJ1-2, with 8 bases that match TRBD1. J lost 7 bases, V lost 5 bases, and 9 bases had no gene match. There are 14 residues in the CDR3. Germline V lookup: CDR1 SGHAT, CDR2 FQNNGV. The CDR3 protein is CASSQHPTGAGYTF. CDR3 in DNA: TGTGCCAGCAGCCAACATCCGACAGGGGCTGGCTACACCTTC.